This T cell receptor (beta chain) was identified in a study of vaccination effects on CD4 cells after COVID-19. Findings of the study overall: Clones induced by infection and by vaccine showed marked clonal contraction late after vaccination. Just 1 of 255 vaccine-induced clones in healthy recipients was cross-reactive. Relatively few convalescent patients took part in the study, which had no early post-infection timepoints.

Repertoires were generated with immunoSEQ multiplex PCR, while TCRdb's copy carries only in-frame clones and drops some. Of 28,000 or so clones in the sample, around 79% are singletons; the top ten hold roughly a tenth. Viral peptide pools were used in the ViraFEST assay to expand antigen-specific CD4+ T cells, and sequencing came afterward. Culturing for ten to eleven days preceded CD4+ T cell isolation. Two doses of either BNT162b2 or mRNA-1273 were given to each participant. Testing of the vaccine recipients showed negative nucleocapsid antibodies and no prior SARS-CoV-2 infection. Germline V gene sequence: CDR1 GTSNPN, CDR2 SVGIG (reference sequence). V lost 2 bases to trimming and J lost 0 bases, with 4 bases between them. This CDR3 region has 12 residues. Notes on this clone: Its antigen is not known.

This TCR came from a human donor who received a COVID-19 vaccine. Sequences were derived from CD4+ T cells from PBMCs cultured with HCoV-NL63 spike peptides, sampled after COVID-19 vaccination. The J gene is TRBJ1-1, the V gene TRBV30; D unresolved. The CDR3 loop reads CAWSRLNTEAFF. Written as DNA, the CDR3 is TGTGCCTGGAGTCGACTGAACACTGAAGCTTTCTTT.